These T cell receptor beta chains were read from a single sample in a study of blood T cell repertoires in COVID-19. The assay was immunoSEQ multiplex PCR, and TCRdb's table has in-frame clones only and misses some. The table has about 160,000 clones, roughly 79% seen once. Input material: peripheral blood. The receptors derive from a woman older than 75 with acute or convalescent COVID-19. Each CDR3 is given with its conserved first and last residue. The D gene is left open where the match is weak. Clone size appears in some rows only: once, few, many, or a class for an expanded clone.

V gene,D gene,J gene,clone size,CDR3 DNA,CDR3 protein
TRBV2,TRBD2,TRBJ2-1,NA,TGTGCCAGCACTGGATCTAGCGGGACCCTCACCTACAATGAGCAGTTCTTC,CASTGSSGTLTYNEQFF
TRBV10-3,TRBD2,TRBJ2-3,NA,TGTGCCATCTCTGCGGGGGGTTTAGATACGCAGTATTTT,CAISAGGLDTQYF
TRBV9,NA,TRBJ1-2,NA,TGTGCCAGCAGCCGCGACATCTATGGCTACACCTTC,CASSRDIYGYTF
TRBV10-3,TRBD1,TRBJ1-2,NA,TGTGCCATCACCAAGGGACAGGGGAATGGCTACACCTTC,CAITKGQGNGYTF
TRBV4-1,NA,TRBJ2-5,NA,TGCGCCAGCAGCTTGTCAGCAGCCGGGGAGACCCAGTACTTC,CASSLSAAGETQYF
TRBV30,NA,TRBJ2-7,NA,TGTGCCTTGGGTCCCAAAACCTACGAGCAGTACTTC,CALGPKTYEQYF
TRBV5-1,TRBD2,TRBJ2-7,NA,TGCGCCAGCAGCGCGAGACTAGCGGGAGGGTTCTCCTACGAGCAGTACTTC,CASSARLAGGFSYEQYF
TRBV18,NA,TRBJ1-4,few,TGTGCCAGCAAATCCGGAGCGGCCAATGAAAAACTGTTTTTT,CASKSGAANEKLFF
TRBV3-1/TRBV3-2,NA,TRBJ1-6,NA,TGTGCCAGCAGCCAAGGGGCAGGGTTAGCCCTCCACTTT,CASSQGAGLALHF
TRBV12-3/TRBV12-4,NA,TRBJ2-2,few,TGTGCCAGCACGATGTGGGAGCGGGAGCTGTTTTTT,CASTMWERELFF
TRBV9,TRBD2,TRBJ2-2,NA,TGTGCCAGCAGCGTAGCTAGCGGGAGTTCCACCGGGGAGCTGTTTTTT,CASSVASGSSTGELFF
TRBV19,TRBD1,TRBJ2-6,once,TGTGCCAGTACCACCCTGGGACAGGGGGCTACGGCTGGGGCCAACGTCCTGACTTTC,CASTTLGQGATAGANVLTF
TRBV5-4,TRBD2,TRBJ2-7,NA,TGTGCCAGCAGCTTGGCGGGGACTAGAGAGTACGAGCAGTACTTC,CASSLAGTREYEQYF
TRBV2,NA,TRBJ2-2,NA,TGTGCCAGCAGTGTCTTGGGCCCGAACACCGGGGAGCTGTTTTTT,CASSVLGPNTGELFF
TRBV27,NA,TRBJ2-7,NA,TGTGCCAGCAGTCCCGGTGTTACCTACGAGCAGTACTTC,CASSPGVTYEQYF
TRBV5-1,TRBD2,TRBJ2-2,few,TGCGCCAGCAGCCGGGGACTAGCGGGGAACACCGGGGAGCTGTTTTTT,CASSRGLAGNTGELFF
TRBV15,NA,TRBJ1-4,NA,TGTGCCACCAGCAGAGTGTCAGGCCCGGCCATTAATGAAAAACTGTTTTTT,CATSRVSGPAINEKLFF
TRBV7-2,NA,TRBJ2-7,NA,TGTGCCAGCAGCTTTGCAGGGAACGAGCAGTACTTC,CASSFAGNEQYF
TRBV19,NA,TRBJ2-7,NA,TGTGCCAGTAGTAGCCCTGGATCCAGGGGGGATTACGAGCAGTACTTC,CASSSPGSRGDYEQYF
TRBV29-1,TRBD2,TRBJ2-1,NA,TGCAGCGTTGTTCGGCTAGCGGCCCTTTCCGACAATGAGCAGTTCTTC,CSVVRLAALSDNEQFF
TRBV19,NA,TRBJ2-3,NA,TGTGCCAGTTCAGGACAGGGAGGGTTGTATACGCAGTATTTT,CASSGQGGLYTQYF
TRBV23-1,NA,TRBJ2-1,NA,TGCGCCAGCAGTCAAGGACAGGGGGTCCGACTAGCGGAGGACAATGAGCAGTTCTTC,CASSQGQGVRLAEDNEQFF
TRBV27,TRBD2,TRBJ2-7,NA,TGTGCCAGCAGTTCCCGACTAGCGGGAACGTACGAGCAGTACTTC,CASSSRLAGTYEQYF
TRBV7-2,TRBD1,TRBJ1-2,few,TGTGCCAGCAGCCGTCTCGGGACAGGCCTCTATGGCTACACCTTC,CASSRLGTGLYGYTF
TRBV7-9,NA,TRBJ2-7,NA,TGTGCCAGCAGCTCTGCCATGGACTTCACCTACGAGCAGTACTTC,CASSSAMDFTYEQYF
TRBV5-8,TRBD2,TRBJ2-1,NA,TGTGCCAGCAGCTTGAGCGGGGTACCCTACAATGAGCAGTTCTTC,CASSLSGVPYNEQFF
TRBV18,NA,TRBJ1-1,NA,TGTGCCAGCTCACCACTCAGGGGGAACACTGAAGCTTTCTTT,CASSPLRGNTEAFF
TRBV6-5,NA,TRBJ1-4,NA,TGTGCCAGCAGAGCAGGGGTGAATGGTGAAAAACTGTTTTTT,CASRAGVNGEKLFF
TRBV29-1,NA,TRBJ2-1,NA,TGCAGCGTTGAAGTCTTGTACAGCTCCTACAATGAGCAGTTCTTC,CSVEVLYSSYNEQFF
TRBV6-2/TRBV6-3,TRBD2,TRBJ2-3,NA,TGTGCCAGCAGTTACTACGGGACTAGCGGGAGTACAGATACGCAGTATTTT,CASSYYGTSGSTDTQYF
TRBV11-3,NA,TRBJ1-5,NA,TGTGCCAGCAGCTTACCCCAGACAGGCGGCCCAAATCAGCCCCAGCATTTT,CASSLPQTGGPNQPQHF
TRBV5-1,NA,TRBJ1-3,NA,TGCGCCAGCAGCTTGGAGCCAGGCACTGGAAACACCATATATTTT,CASSLEPGTGNTIYF
TRBV18,TRBD2,TRBJ2-1,NA,TGTGCCAGCTCTGCCACTAGCGGGAGTCGGAATGAGCAGTTCTTC,CASSATSGSRNEQFF
TRBV3-1/TRBV3-2,TRBD1,TRBJ2-7,few,TGTGCCAGCAGCCCCCACCGGGACAGGGGTTTTTACGAGCAGTACTTC,CASSPHRDRGFYEQYF
TRBV3-1/TRBV3-2,TRBD2,TRBJ2-1,NA,TGTGCCAGCAGCCAACGACTAGCGGGAGACAATGAGCAGTTCTTC,CASSQRLAGDNEQFF
TRBV29-1,TRBD2,TRBJ2-2,NA,TGCAGCGTTATATTAGCGGGAAACACCGGGGAGCTGTTTTTT,CSVILAGNTGELFF
TRBV19,NA,TRBJ1-1,NA,TGTGCCAGTAGTATGAGGGAGTTGAACACTGAAGCTTTCTTT,CASSMRELNTEAFF
TRBV12-3/TRBV12-4,NA,TRBJ1-3,NA,TGTGCCAGCAGGTCGGTTGGAAACACCATATATTTT,CASRSVGNTIYF
TRBV10-3,NA,TRBJ2-1,NA,TGTGCCATCAGTGAGTCCTCTAGTTTGCCCTACAATGAGCAGTTCTTC,CAISESSSLPYNEQFF
TRBV18,TRBD2,TRBJ2-1,NA,TGTGCCAGCTCACCAACGCGGGAGGGCTGGAATGAGCAGTTCTTC,CASSPTREGWNEQFF
TRBV3-1/TRBV3-2,TRBD2,TRBJ2-2,NA,TGTGCCAGCAGCCGAGGACTAGTAAGGGCCGGGGAGCTGTTTTTT,CASSRGLVRAGELFF
TRBV6-2/TRBV6-3,NA,TRBJ2-3,NA,TGTGCCAGCAGTTACGGGGACATCACAGATACGCAGTATTTT,CASSYGDITDTQYF
TRBV30,TRBD1,TRBJ1-3,NA,TGTGCCTGGAGACGGGACAGGGTGGGAAACACCATATATTTT,CAWRRDRVGNTIYF
TRBV6-5,NA,TRBJ1-1,NA,TGTGCCAGCGGATTAATGGCGGACACTGAAGCTTTCTTT,CASGLMADTEAFF
TRBV2,TRBD2,TRBJ2-3,NA,TGTGCCAGCAGGCGAGCGGGAGGGAGCACAGATACGCAGTATTTT,CASRRAGGSTDTQYF
TRBV12-3/TRBV12-4,NA,TRBJ1-1,NA,TGTGCCAGCAGTTACAGGGAAAGGGCTTTCTTT,CASSYRERAFF
TRBV20-1,NA,TRBJ1-5,NA,TGCAGTGCTAGTGCCAGGGTGGATCAGCCCCAGCATTTT,CSASARVDQPQHF
TRBV5-1,TRBD2,TRBJ2-7,NA,TGCGCCAGCAGCTTGGGACTAGCGGGAGTCCCCGAGCAGTACTTC,CASSLGLAGVPEQYF